The 16 T cell receptor beta chains below all came from one sample that was sequenced in a study of naive and memory T cell subsets (dated 2017 in TCRdb). The library was prepared using 5' RACE. TCRdb shows the sequencer as Illumina MiSeq. The ligated cDNA was amplified in four rounds of PCR with nested alpha and beta constant region primers together with the SP2 primer. The public reads were quality trimmed at Q25 with fastp and then assembled into clones with MiXCR by TCRdb, keeping productive beta chains. Records with the same CDR3 protein are collapsed into one entry carrying the most frequent genes and DNA. The sample profile shows roughly 60,000 distinct CDR3 sequences; less than 10% of them were found once. About a fifth of the sample is taken by the ten largest. The study reported a robust and sensitive protocol to amplify, sequence and analyze TCRs, based on 3' ligation of a UMI-containing oligonucleotide to TCR cDNA.

The receptor set was obtained from a female donor in good health.

This chain links TRBV6-8 with TRBJ2-1; 7 bases line up with TRBD2. Per the germline V gene, CDR1 is MNHGY and CDR2 is SAAAGT. Trimming at V came to 2 bases and at J to 1 base, leaving 8 bases not matched to a gene. This CDR3 comprises 17 residues. The CDR3 loop reads CASSYPHLRESYNEQFF. For the CDR3, the DNA is TGTGCCAGCAGTTACCCGCACCTGCGGGAGTCCTACAATGAGCAGTTCTTC.

This clonotype appeared many times. The J gene is TRBJ1-2, the V gene TRBV28, with 8 bases identical to TRBD1. The CDR3 has 13 residues. Unmatched junction bases numbered 5, after V lost 7 bases and J lost 4 bases. Germline V gene lookup returns CDR1 MDHEN and CDR2 SYDVKM. The CDR3 coding sequence is TGTGCCAGCATCACAGGGACAGGCTATGGCTACACCTTC. Its translation: CASITGTGYGYTF.

This sequence joins TRBV20-1 and TRBJ1-2, with D unclear. The V gene's germline CDR1 is DFQATT and CDR2 SNEGSKA (reference sequence). V shed 2 bases and J shed 8 bases, with 18 bases lying between them. This CDR3 has 14 residues. CDR3 region: CSARPPGQFRGYTF. For the CDR3, the DNA is TGCAGTGCTAGACCCCCTGGGCAGTTTCGAGGCTACACCTTC.

This clonotype was picked up many times. The chain is built from TRBV29-1 and TRBJ2-7; D is perhaps TRBD2 (5 bases). The V end was cut by 1 base, the J end by 7 bases, with 11 bases between. CDR3 length equals 12 residues. Germline CDR1 SQVTM, CDR2 ANQGSEA. The CDR3 coding sequence is TGCAGCGTTGAAGGTCGAGGGCGAGAGCAGTACTTC. Its translation is CSVEGRGREQYF.

This clonotype was detected many times. The chain links TRBV5-1 to TRBJ2-5, with 7 bases aligning to TRBD1. CDR1 and CDR2 from the germline V gene are SGHRS and YFSETQ. There are 14 residues in the CDR3. The V segment lost 3 bases and the J segment 1 base; nucleotides outside the gene matches: 3. CDR3 sequence (DNA): TGCGCCAGCAGCTCAGACAGGGTCCAAGAGACCCAGTACTTC. Translation gives CASSSDRVQETQYF.

This clonotype was seen more than once but under ten times. The chain joins TRBV7-3 to TRBJ2-1, with unresolved D. The CDR3 length is 12 residues. V was shortened by 3 bases and J by 8 bases, with 8 bases between the two germline ends. Per the germline V gene, CDR1 is SGHTA and CDR2 is FQGTGA. The CDR3 here is CASSFQGHEQFF. DNA of the CDR3: TGTGCCAGCAGCTTCCAAGGTCATGAGCAGTTCTTC.

This clonotype was seen at least ten times. This sequence joins TRBV7-8 and TRBJ1-4; D remains ambiguous. Looked up from germline, CDR1 is SGHVS and CDR2 is FQNEAQ. The V and J ends lost 1 base and 0 bases respectively, with 6 bases between them. This CDR3 has 15 amino acids. CDR3 residues: CASSLEVATNEKLFF. The CDR3 DNA follows: TGTGCCAGCAGCTTAGAAGTTGCAACTAATGAAAAACTGTTTTTT.

The rearrangement joins TRBV12-3 or TRBV12-4 to TRBJ2-3; 8 bases fit TRBD1. The J segment lost 5 bases and the V segment lost 4 bases, leaving 11 bases of the junction unmatched. The CDR3 is 16 residues long. The CDR3 here is CASSSAARGLGDTQYF. The CDR3 bases are TGTGCCAGCAGTTCCGCCGCCAGGGGGCTGGGAGATACGCAGTATTTT.

The chain carries TRBV30 and TRBJ1-4, with D hard to call. The CDR3 has 13 amino acids. The germline gives CDR1 GTSNPN, CDR2 SVGIG (reference sequence). Deletions cut 2 bases from V and 3 bases from J, with 7 bases between. CDR3 coding DNA: TGTGCCTGGAGTCGTCAGCCTAATGAAAAACTGTTTTTT. Encoded protein: CAWSRQPNEKLFF.

This clonotype was counted at least ten times. The gene calls are TRBV12-3 or TRBV12-4 and TRBJ2-1; 12 bases fit TRBD2. V lost 6 bases and J lost 4; bases outside the gene matches: 4. CDR3 size: 15 residues. CDR3: CASRPTSGGYNEQFF. The CDR3 DNA reads as TGTGCCAGCAGGCCGACTAGCGGGGGATACAATGAGCAGTTCTTC.

This rearrangement joins TRBV28 to TRBJ2-7; 8 nucleotides align to TRBD2. CDR1 and CDR2 from the germline V gene are MDHEN and SYDVKM. Unmatched junction bases numbered 11, after V lost 2 bases and J lost 2 bases. This CDR3 spans 17 amino acids. CDR3 sequence (DNA): TGTGCCAGCAGTTTAGCGGGAGGATCACTGTTTCCCTACGAGCAGTACTTC. It encodes CASSLAGGSLFPYEQYF.

Only a few counts were recorded for this clonotype. In DNA form, the CDR3 reads TGTGCCAGTAGTATAGTTTGGGGACTAGCGGGAGCCCGGTCCTACAATGAGCAGTTCTTC. It encodes CASSIVWGLAGARSYNEQFF. The chain is built from TRBV19 and TRBJ2-1; 14 positions agree with TRBD2. The V and J ends lost 1 base and 1 base, in that order; junction bases with no gene match: 9. CDR3 length: 20 residues. Germline V gene lookup returns CDR1 LNHDA and CDR2 SQIVND (reference sequence). The whole variable domain, filled in from reference TRBV19 and TRBJ2-1, reads DGGITQSPKYLFRKEGQNVTLSCEQNLNHDAMYWYRQDPGQGLRLIYYSQIVNDFQKGDIAEGYSVSREKKESFPLTVTSAQKNPTAFYLCASSIVWGLAGARSYNEQFFGPGTRLTVL.

This clonotype was counted ten times or more. The chain employs TRBV5-8 and TRBJ1-1; TRBD1 agrees at 7 bases. The CDR3 totals 16 residues. J was trimmed by 1 base and V by 3 bases; bases with no gene match: 9. Germline CDR1 is SGHTS and CDR2 is YDEGEE. The CDR3 reads CASSSGQPLKNTEAFF. The CDR3, as DNA: TGTGCCAGCAGCTCGGGACAGCCTCTTAAGAACACTGAAGCTTTCTTT.

The gene calls are TRBV7-9 and TRBJ2-7, with TRBD1 matching 8 bases. The CDR3 spans 16 residues. V shed 5 bases and J 3 bases; nucleotides not matched to a gene: 12. Germline CDR1 reads SEHNR; CDR2 reads FQNEAQ (reference sequence). As DNA, the CDR3 is TGTGCCAGCAGCATCCCATCCGACAGGGGAAACTACGAGCAGTACTTC. Its protein is CASSIPSDRGNYEQYF.

Only a few counts were recorded for this clonotype. The rearrangement joins TRBV7-9 to TRBJ2-3; D remains unclear. Trimming shortened V by 0 bases and J by 2 bases, and 12 bases separated the two germline ends. Germline V gene data show CDR1 as SEHNR and CDR2 as FQNEAQ (reference sequence). There are 16 residues in the CDR3. The CDR3 bases are TGTGCCAGCAGCTTAGCGAGGTCCGAATTCACAGATACGCAGTATTTT. It specifies CASSLARSEFTDTQYF.

The chain employs TRBV5-1 and TRBJ2-1; D is unresolved. Trimming pared 7 bases from V and 0 bases from J, leaving 11 bases between. The CDR3 runs 14 residues. The germline CDR1 and CDR2 sequences are SGHRS and YFSETQ. DNA for the CDR3: TGCGCCAGCGGCACTAACCCCTCCTACAATGAGCAGTTCTTC. Translation: CASGTNPSYNEQFF.